The TCR beta chain under discussion was sequenced for a study of blood T cell repertoires in COVID-19. About the study: PBMCs, B-cell-depleted T cells, or T cells provided the cDNA or gDNA that made up the material.

Data came from immunoSEQ multiplex PCR; TCRdb stores just in-frame clones and leaves some out. The data contain roughly 210,000 clones, around nine tenths of them singletons. Cohorts were assigned according to the clinical history that participants reported. Per germline, CDR1 MGHDK and CDR2 SYGVNS. V lost 6 bases and J 3 bases, leaving 8 bases between the germline ends. The CDR3 is 12 amino acids. The sequencing input was PBMCs or T cells enriched from blood (not recorded which). The sequence was obtained from a man younger than 45 in a cohort exposed to, infected with or recovered from COVID-19 (not recorded which). This rearrangement joins TRBV25-1 to TRBJ1-2, with D possibly being TRBD1 (6 bases). This chain's CDR3 is CASRGGHYGYTF. Written as DNA, the CDR3 is TGTGCCAGCAGGGGGGGGCACTATGGCTACACCTTC.